The 12 T cell receptor beta chains below were found in one sample sequenced in a study of tumor and adjacent non-tumor tissue in lung cancer. No cell sorting was done before RNA was extracted from the tissue. The normal lung tissue was taken more than 3 cm from the tumor edge. The library came from three nested PCR rounds adapted from ARM-PCR protocols. TCRdb re-called the multiplex PCR reads with MiXCR, one entry per CDR3 protein. This table has about 86,000 distinct CDR3 sequences, 65% to 80% appearing once. Sequencing was carried out using distant non-tumor lung tissue. These TCRs come from a woman between 50 and 59 years old with non-small cell lung cancer.

As for this clonotype: At one of its ends the junction is not consistent with the germline gene, which may arise from a read error. The V gene is TRBV5-1, the J gene TRBJ2-7; 12 positions agree with TRBD2. This CDR3 contains 15 residues. The V gene's germline CDR1 is SGHRS and CDR2 YFSETQ. CDR3 sequence: CDSSIRLAGDDEQHF. In DNA, the CDR3 is TGCGACAGCAGCATCCGACTAGCGGGAGATGACGAGCAGCACTTC.

The CDR3 sequence is CASSLTDTAYEHYF. DNA for the CDR3: TGTGCCAGCAGTCTGACGGATACTGCCTACGAACATTACTTC. The chain couples TRBV11-2 to TRBJ2-7; no clear D gene. Trimming cost V 6 bases and J 13 bases, with 25 bases left between them. CDR3 length: 14 amino acids. Germline loops: CDR1 SGHAT, CDR2 FQNNGV.

The chain carries TRBV27 and TRBJ2-7; 16 positions match TRBD2. CDR3 length equals 16 residues. With V trimmed by 10 bases and J by 4 bases, 10 bases remained unmatched. Germline values: CDR1 MNHEY, CDR2 SMNVEV (reference sequence). CDR3 sequence: CAINPGLAGGPYEQYF. The CDR3 DNA is TGTGCCATCAATCCGGGACTAGCGGGAGGGCCATACGAGCAGTACTTC.

A word on this clonotype: One end of the junction varies from germline; a read error may be responsible. The chain combines TRBV29-1 with TRBJ1-1; D is uncertain. Germline V gene lookup returns CDR1 SQVTM and CDR2 ANQGSEA. This CDR3 has 12 amino acids. DNA for the CDR3: TGCAGTGCTAGGACCGAGGATACTGAAGTTTTCTTT. It translates to CSARTEDTEVFF. The full variable domain, its missing parts supplied by reference TRBV29-1 and TRBJ1-1, is SAVISQKPSRDICQRGTSLTIQCQVDSQVTMMFWYRQQPGQSLTLIATANQGSEATYESGFVIDKFPISRPNLTFSTLTVSNMSPEDSSIYLCSARTEDTEVFFGQGTRLTVV.

A word on this clonotype: At one end, the junction sequence differs from germline, possibly due to a read error. The V call is TRBV12-3 or TRBV12-4, the J call TRBJ2-5, with D perhaps matching TRBD2 (5 bases). The CDR3 consists of 13 residues. The CDR3 DNA sequence: TGTACCAGCAGCTTTGCTTTTGGGGAGATCCAGTACTTC. As protein: CTSSFAFGEIQYF.

In the case of this clonotype: The junction differs from germline at one of its ends, possibly a read error. The chain employs TRBV6-5 and TRBJ2-7; TRBD1 agrees at 7 bases. This CDR3 spans 14 amino acids. CDR1 is MNHEY, CDR2 SVGAGI, per germline. The CDR3 region has the DNA TGTGCCAGCGCCCGACAGGGTTTCTCCTACGGGCAGTACTTC. Amino acid sequence: CASARQGFSYGQYF.

A word on this clonotype: An end of the junction does not agree with germline; a read error may underlie this. This chain joins TRBV29-1 and TRBJ2-7, with D perhaps matching TRBD1 or TRBD2 (6 bases each). The CDR3 extends over 15 amino acids. Germline assignment: CDR1 SQVTM and CDR2 ANQGSEA. The CDR3 DNA sequence: TGTAGCGTCAGGTTGGGCGGGACACGTGTGAGCGAGCAGTACTTC. Translated: CSVRLGGTRVSEQYF.

The chain links TRBV12-3 or TRBV12-4 to TRBJ2-1, with TRBD2 matching 9 bases. The V and J ends lost 7 bases and 6 bases, in that order; junction bases with no gene match: 10. CDR3 length equals 15 residues. In nucleotides, the CDR3 is TGTGCCAGCACGCTAATAGCGGGGGCGGTCAATGAGCAGTTCTTC. This translates into CASTLIAGAVNEQFF.

The table lists this clonotype with many counts. At one boundary the junction diverges from the germline segment, which might be a read error. V is TRBV12-3 or TRBV12-4 and J is TRBJ2-7; TRBD1 is a possible D gene (6 bases). The CDR3 runs 15 residues. The CDR3 DNA reads as TGTGCCAGCAGTTTAAGAACACAGGGTACCTACGGGCAGTACTTC. Residues: CASSLRTQGTYGQYF.

As to this clonotype: One end of the junction fails to match germline, which may point to a read error. This chain joins TRBV11-2 and TRBJ2-2, with D possibly TRBD2 on 5 matching bases. From germline, CDR1 is SGHAT and CDR2 FQNNGV. The CDR3 loop spans 15 amino acids. The CDR3 protein is CTSTLGSWKTGELFF. The CDR3 nucleotides read TGTACCAGCACCCTAGGGAGCTGGAAGACCGGGGAGCTGTTTTTT.

This clonotype was seen once. One junction end does not reproduce the germline sequence, and a read error may be involved. The chain links TRBV29-1 to TRBJ2-5; D is possibly TRBD1 (6 bases). Germline lookup yields CDR1 SQVTM and CDR2 ANQGSEA. The CDR3 consists of 16 residues. CDR3 region: CSVEDQRQAPLETHYF. The CDR3 nucleotides read TGCAGCGTTGAAGATCAGAGACAGGCGCCACTAGAGACCCATTACTTC.

Comment on this clonotype: Germline is not matched at one junction end, which may reflect a read error. The rearrangement links TRBV29-1 to TRBJ2-1, with a possible D match to TRBD1 (6 bases). The CDR3 contains 17 residues. Germline V gene lookup returns CDR1 SQVTM and CDR2 ANQGSEA. The CDR3 region is CGVEGGYRVVSYNEQFF. Here the CDR3 DNA reads TGCGGCGTTGAAGGAGGATACAGGGTGGTGTCCTACAATGAGCAGTTCTTC.